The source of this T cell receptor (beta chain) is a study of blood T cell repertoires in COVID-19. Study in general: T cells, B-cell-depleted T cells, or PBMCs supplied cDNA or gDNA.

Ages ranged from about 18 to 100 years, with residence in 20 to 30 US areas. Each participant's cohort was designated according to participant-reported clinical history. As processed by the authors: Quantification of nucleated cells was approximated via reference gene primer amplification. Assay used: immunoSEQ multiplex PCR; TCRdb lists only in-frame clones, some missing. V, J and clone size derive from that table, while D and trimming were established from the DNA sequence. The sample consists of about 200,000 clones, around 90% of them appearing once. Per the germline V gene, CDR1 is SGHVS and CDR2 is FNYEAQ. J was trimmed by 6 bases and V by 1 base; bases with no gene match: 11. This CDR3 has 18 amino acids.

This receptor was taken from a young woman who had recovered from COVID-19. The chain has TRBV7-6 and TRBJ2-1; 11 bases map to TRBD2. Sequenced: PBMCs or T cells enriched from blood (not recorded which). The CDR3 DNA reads TGTGCCAGCAGCTTAGGAGTTATAGCGGGGGGGCAGCGCAATGAGCAGTTCTTC. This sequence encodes CASSLGVIAGGQRNEQFF.